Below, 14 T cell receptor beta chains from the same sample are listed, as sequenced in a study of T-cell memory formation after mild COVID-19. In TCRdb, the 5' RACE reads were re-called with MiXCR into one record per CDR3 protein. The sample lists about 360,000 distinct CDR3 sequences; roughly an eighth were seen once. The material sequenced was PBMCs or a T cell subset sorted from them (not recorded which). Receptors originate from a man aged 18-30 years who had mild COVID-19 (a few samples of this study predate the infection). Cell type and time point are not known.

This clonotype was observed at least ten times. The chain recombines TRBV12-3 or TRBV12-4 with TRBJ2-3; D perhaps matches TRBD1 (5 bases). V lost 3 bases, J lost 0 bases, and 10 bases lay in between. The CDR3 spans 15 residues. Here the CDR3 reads CASSFKGLSTDTQYF. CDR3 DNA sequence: TGTGCCAGCAGTTTTAAGGGGCTCAGCACAGATACGCAGTATTTT.

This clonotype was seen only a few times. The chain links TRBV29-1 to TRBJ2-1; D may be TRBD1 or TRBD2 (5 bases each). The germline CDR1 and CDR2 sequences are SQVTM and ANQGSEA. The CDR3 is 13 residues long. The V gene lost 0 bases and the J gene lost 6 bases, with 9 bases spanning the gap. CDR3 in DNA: TGCAGCGTTGAAGATCGGGGCGGCAATGAGCAGTTCTTC. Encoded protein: CSVEDRGGNEQFF.

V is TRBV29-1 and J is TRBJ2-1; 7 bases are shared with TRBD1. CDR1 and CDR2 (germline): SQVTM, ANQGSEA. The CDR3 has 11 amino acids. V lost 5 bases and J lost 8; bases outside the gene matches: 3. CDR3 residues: CSVSTGDEQFF. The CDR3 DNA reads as TGCAGCGTTTCTACAGGGGATGAGCAGTTCTTC.

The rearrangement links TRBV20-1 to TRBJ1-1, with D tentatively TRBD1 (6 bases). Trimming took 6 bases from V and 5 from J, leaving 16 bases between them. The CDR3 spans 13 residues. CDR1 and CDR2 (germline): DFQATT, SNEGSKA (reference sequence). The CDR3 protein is CSARTRGGTEAFF. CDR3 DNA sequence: TGCAGTGCGCGGACACGAGGGGGGACTGAAGCTTTCTTT.

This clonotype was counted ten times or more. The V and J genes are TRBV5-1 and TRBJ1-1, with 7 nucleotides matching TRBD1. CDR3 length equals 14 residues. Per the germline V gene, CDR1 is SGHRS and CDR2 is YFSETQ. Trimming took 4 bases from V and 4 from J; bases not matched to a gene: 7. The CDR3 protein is CASSHMTGSTEAFF. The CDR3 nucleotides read TGCGCCAGCAGCCATATGACAGGGAGCACTGAAGCTTTCTTT. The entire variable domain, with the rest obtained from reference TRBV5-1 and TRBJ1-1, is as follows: KAGVTQTPRYLIKTRGQQVTLSCSPISGHRSVSWYQQTPGQGLQFLFEYFSETQRNKGNFPGRFSGRQFSNSRSEMNVSTLELGDSALYLCASSHMTGSTEAFFGQGTRLTVV.

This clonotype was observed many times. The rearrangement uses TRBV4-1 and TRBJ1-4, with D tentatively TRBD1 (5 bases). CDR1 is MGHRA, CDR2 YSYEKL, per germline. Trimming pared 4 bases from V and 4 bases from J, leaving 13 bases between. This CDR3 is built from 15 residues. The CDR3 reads CASSPGGDSNEKLFF. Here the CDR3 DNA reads TGCGCCAGCAGCCCCGGGGGAGACAGTAATGAAAAACTGTTTTTT.

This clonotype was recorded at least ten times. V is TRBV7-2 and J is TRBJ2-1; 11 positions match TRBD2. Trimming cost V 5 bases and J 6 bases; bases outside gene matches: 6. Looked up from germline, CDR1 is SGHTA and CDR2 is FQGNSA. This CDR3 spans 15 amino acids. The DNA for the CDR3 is TGTGCCAGCAGCCGAATGGGACTAGCGGCCAATGAGCAGTTCTTC. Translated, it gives CASSRMGLAANEQFF.

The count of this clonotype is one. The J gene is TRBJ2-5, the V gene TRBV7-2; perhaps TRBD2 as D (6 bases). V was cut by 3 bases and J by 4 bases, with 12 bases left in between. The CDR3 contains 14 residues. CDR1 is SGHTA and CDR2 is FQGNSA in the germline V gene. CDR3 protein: CASSFNQGGETQYF. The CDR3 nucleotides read TGTGCCAGCAGCTTCAACCAGGGAGGAGAGACCCAGTACTTC.

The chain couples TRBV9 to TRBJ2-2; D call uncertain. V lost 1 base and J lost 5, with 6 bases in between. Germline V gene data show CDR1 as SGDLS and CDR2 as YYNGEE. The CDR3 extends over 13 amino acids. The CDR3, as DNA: TGTGCCAGCAGCGTAACATGGACCGGGGAGCTGTTTTTT. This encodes CASSVTWTGELFF.

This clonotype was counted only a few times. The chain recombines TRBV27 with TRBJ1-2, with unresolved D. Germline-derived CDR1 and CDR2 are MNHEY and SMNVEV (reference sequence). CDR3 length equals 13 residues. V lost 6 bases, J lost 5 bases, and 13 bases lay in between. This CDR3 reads CASSQNLGYGYTF. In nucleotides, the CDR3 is TGTGCCAGCAGCCAAAACTTGGGGTATGGCTACACCTTC.

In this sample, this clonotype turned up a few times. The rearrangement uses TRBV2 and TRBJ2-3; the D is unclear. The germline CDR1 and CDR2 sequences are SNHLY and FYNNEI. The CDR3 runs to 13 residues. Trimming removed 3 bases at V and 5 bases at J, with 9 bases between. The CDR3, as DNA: TGTGCCAGCAGTGAGGAGCGCGTAGATACGCAGTATTTT. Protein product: CASSEERVDTQYF.

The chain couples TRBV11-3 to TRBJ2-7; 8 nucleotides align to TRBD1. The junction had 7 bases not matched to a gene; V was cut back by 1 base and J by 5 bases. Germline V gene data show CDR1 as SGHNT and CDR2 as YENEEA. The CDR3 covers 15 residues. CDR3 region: CASSLGTGQIDEQYF. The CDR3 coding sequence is TGTGCCAGCAGCTTAGGGACAGGGCAAATCGACGAGCAGTACTTC.

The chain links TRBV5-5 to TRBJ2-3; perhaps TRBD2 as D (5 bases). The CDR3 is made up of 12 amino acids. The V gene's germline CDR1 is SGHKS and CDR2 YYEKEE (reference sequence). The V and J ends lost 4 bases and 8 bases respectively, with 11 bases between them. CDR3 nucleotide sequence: TGTGCCAGCAGCGAGCCCGGAGGTACGCAGTATTTT. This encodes CASSEPGGTQYF.

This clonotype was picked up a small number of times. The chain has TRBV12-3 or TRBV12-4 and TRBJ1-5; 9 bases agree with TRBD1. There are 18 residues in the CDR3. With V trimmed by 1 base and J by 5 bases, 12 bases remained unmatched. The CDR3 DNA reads TGTGCCAGCAGTTTAGGGCCGGGACAGGGAAAATTGGATCAGCCCCAGCATTTT. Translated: CASSLGPGQGKLDQPQHF.